Described below is a single T cell receptor (beta chain) sequence and its context. Its specificity is not known. This specimen comes from a study of cytomegalovirus exposure and HLA in healthy donors. Study findings and constraints: Cytomegalovirus association was assigned to about 150 TCR beta chains. Near-uniform donor sequencing depth was presumed by presence/absence analyses. A highly shared variant cluster was judged a likely technical artifact.

Use of 60 Vbeta and 13 Jbeta primers characterized the PCR. Authors' analysis steps: About 11 million of the 75 million to 95 million unique TCR beta chains counted in a later analysis were shared. The repertoire was sequenced with immunoSEQ multiplex PCR; TCRdb's copy has only in-frame clones and lacks some. The V and J calls and the clone size are those of that table, but D and trimming were determined from the DNA. The repertoire holds 150,000 to 200,000 clones, with about 85% as singletons. There are 18 residues in the CDR3. Trimming at V came to 2 bases and at J to 0 bases, leaving 3 bases not matched to a gene. Germline lookup yields CDR1 ENHRY and CDR2 SYGVKD.

The chain employs TRBV10-3 and TRBJ2-6; 11 nucleotides line up with TRBD1. The TCR originated in a man younger than 35 in good health and CMV-seropositive. What was sequenced was PBMCs. CDR3 nucleotides: TGTGCCATCAGTGAGGGACAGGGGGCGCTCTCTGGGGCCAACGTCCTGACTTTC. This codes for CAISEGQGALSGANVLTF.